This paragraph covers one T cell receptor (beta chain) sequence. Trimming stripped 3 bases from V and 1 base from J, with 6 bases between. The CDR3 consists of 12 residues. CDR1 and CDR2 (germline): SQVTM, ANQGSEA. The source of the sample is a study of blood T cell repertoires in COVID-19. TCRdb keeps only in-frame clones here, not all; method: immunoSEQ multiplex PCR. Of about 150,000 clones in the sample, 65% to 90% were seen once. The TCR originated in a woman aged 55-69 years with COVID-19, enrolled during active disease. The sample comprised peripheral blood. The chain recombines TRBV29-1 with TRBJ1-2; no reliable D call. The DNA for the CDR3 is TGCAGCGTTGATCAGGTTAACTATGGCTACACCTTC. This sequence encodes CSVDQVNYGYTF.